A single sample gave rise to the 17 T cell receptor beta chains below, sequenced in a study of T cell responses to AZD1222 COVID-19 vaccine (dated by TCRdb to the early 2020s). Taken with the paper, the label for time point translates to: baseline before first vaccination. The intended sense of this specimen's treatment or condition label: meningococcal conjugate vaccine given as trial control. Library preparation employed the immunoSEQ multiplex PCR assay. TCRdb obtained this table from immuneACCESS and retained in-frame rearrangements with V and J assigned. These tables miss some clones; where compared with another copy, unresolved V genes account for less than half of the shortfall, and the remainder is unexplained. The table for this sample lists some 150,000 clones; 92% of them were counted only once. The ten largest account for around 4% of the sample. This sample comprised peripheral blood, obtained on day 0 of MenACWY control vaccination. The receptors come from an adult in good health.

The chain links TRBV6-5 to TRBJ1-5, with D tentatively TRBD1 (5 bases). Germline CDR1 MNHEY, CDR2 SVGAGI. V was clipped by 6 bases and J by 7 bases, with 16 bases between them. CDR3 length: 14 residues. The CDR3 loop is CASRDIQGSQPQHF. Written as DNA, the CDR3 is TGTGCCAGCAGGGACATCCAAGGGTCCCAGCCCCAGCATTTT.

CDR3 bases: TGTGCCAGCTCGACCACAGGGGACTATGGCTACACCTTC. It encodes CASSTTGDYGYTF. This chain connects TRBV18 to TRBJ1-2; 7 bases are shared with TRBD1. CDR3 length: 13 residues. V lost 6 bases, J lost 3 bases, and 4 bases stayed unmatched. CDR1 is KGHSH and CDR2 is LQKENI in the germline V gene. Combining the CDR3 with reference TRBV18 and TRBJ1-2 gives the whole variable domain NAGVMQNPRHLVRRRGQEARLRCSPMKGHSHVYWYRQLPEEGLKFMVYLQKENIIDESGMPKERFSAEFPKEGPSILRIQQVVRGDSAAYFCASSTTGDYGYTFGSGTRLTVV.

The chain couples TRBV5-1 to TRBJ1-1; TRBD1 matches 7 bases. Per germline, CDR1 SGHRS and CDR2 YFSETQ. The CDR3 covers 14 residues. The J segment lost 3 bases and the V segment lost 2 bases, leaving 4 bases of the junction unmatched. Here the CDR3 reads CASSFQGDDTEAFF. The CDR3 DNA follows: TGCGCCAGCAGCTTTCAGGGGGACGACACTGAAGCTTTCTTT.

This chain joins TRBV5-1 and TRBJ2-7, with 13 bases lining up with TRBD2. This CDR3 comprises 15 residues. Trimming removed 2 bases from V and 6 bases from J; junction bases left unmatched: 5. The germline V gene encodes CDR1 SGHRS and CDR2 YFSETQ. The CDR3 loop is CASSLVGTSGTEQYF. The CDR3 bases are TGCGCCAGCAGCTTAGTTGGGACTAGCGGGACCGAGCAGTACTTC. Combining the CDR3 with reference TRBV5-1 and TRBJ2-7 gives the whole variable domain KAGVTQTPRYLIKTRGQQVTLSCSPISGHRSVSWYQQTPGQGLQFLFEYFSETQRNKGNFPGRFSGRQFSNSRSEMNVSTLELGDSALYLCASSLVGTSGTEQYFGPGTRLTVT.

The V call is TRBV3-1 (or the pseudogene TRBV3-2), the J call TRBJ1-2; no clear D gene. The V end lost 1 base, the J end lost 3 bases, and 3 bases lay between the germline ends. The CDR3 loop spans 12 amino acids. Germline V gene sequence: CDR1 LGHDT, CDR2 YNNKEL (reference sequence). CDR3 sequence: CASSQGDYGYTF. The CDR3 bases are TGTGCCAGCAGCCAAGGGGACTATGGCTACACCTTC.

V gene TRBV10-3 combines with J gene TRBJ2-2; 7 nucleotides line up with TRBD1. Germline CDR1 reads ENHRY; CDR2 reads SYGVKD. Trimming at V came to 6 bases and at J to 6 bases, leaving 4 bases not matched to a gene. The CDR3 has 13 amino acids. The CDR3 DNA reads as TGTGCCATCAGCGACGACAGGGCCGGGGAGCTGTTTTTT. Encoded protein: CAISDDRAGELFF.

This clone has only a few counts. The sample has other DNA sequences that encode this CDR3 too. This chain connects TRBV6-5 to TRBJ2-1, with unresolved D. The CDR3 has 12 residues. Trimming removed 5 bases at V and 4 bases at J, with 6 bases between. Germline lookup yields CDR1 MNHEY and CDR2 SVGAGI. The CDR3 region has the DNA TGTGCCAGCAGTACAACATACAATGAGCAGTTCTTC. Residues: CASSTTYNEQFF.

This rearrangement joins TRBV2 to TRBJ2-3; no firm D call. V was shortened by 5 bases and J by 6 bases, with 12 bases between the two germline ends. This CDR3 has 13 residues. Germline CDR1 is SNHLY and CDR2 is FYNNEI. CDR3 protein: CASSIWERDTQYF. As DNA, the CDR3 is TGTGCCAGCAGTATCTGGGAACGCGATACGCAGTATTTT.

The rearrangement uses TRBV14 and TRBJ1-1; weak D call: TRBD1 (6 bases). Trimming left V 2 bases short and J 2 bases short, with 12 bases between. The CDR3 has 15 residues. Germline values: CDR1 SGHDN, CDR2 FVKESK. The CDR3 loop reads CASSQLTGPNTEAFF. DNA of the CDR3: TGTGCCAGCAGCCAATTGACAGGCCCCAACACTGAAGCTTTCTTT.

This chain connects TRBV6-1 to TRBJ1-1; D is undetermined. CDR3 size: 12 residues. Germline CDR1 reads MNHNS; CDR2 reads SASEGT. V dropped 5 bases and J dropped 4 bases, with 8 bases sitting between them. CDR3 in DNA: TGTGCCAGCAGTATTGTCGGCACTGAAGCTTTCTTT. The encoded protein is CASSIVGTEAFF.

The chain couples TRBV7-3 to TRBJ1-1, with D hard to call. This CDR3 is 13 amino acids long. Germline V gives CDR1 SGHTA, CDR2 FQGTGA. V gave up 5 bases and J gave up 0 bases, with 7 bases separating them. The CDR3 sequence is CASSLGMNTEAFF. The CDR3 nucleotides are TGTGCCAGCAGCCTGGGTATGAACACTGAAGCTTTCTTT.

J is TRBJ2-7 and V is TRBV6-2 or TRBV6-3; D is perhaps TRBD2 (6 bases). This CDR3 spans 12 amino acids. The germline V gene has CDR1 MNHEY and CDR2 SVGEGT. V lost 4 bases and J 9 bases, leaving 13 bases between the germline ends. The CDR3 DNA sequence: TGTGCCAGCAGTTTGGGGGGTCTTGGGCAGTACTTC. Residues: CASSLGGLGQYF.

The chain links TRBV24-1 to TRBJ1-5, with 7 bases lining up with TRBD1. The CDR3 length is 17 residues. Germline CDR1 reads KGHDR; CDR2 reads SFDVKD. The J segment lost 2 bases and the V segment lost 3 bases, leaving 9 bases of the junction unmatched. Written as DNA, the CDR3 is TGTGCCACCAGTGATCCAGTGACAGGGTCCGGCAATCAGCCCCAGCATTTT. As protein: CATSDPVTGSGNQPQHF.

This clone was seen once. The rearrangement uses TRBV3-1 (or the pseudogene TRBV3-2) and TRBJ2-7; the D is unclear. CDR3 length equals 13 residues. Between the trimmed V and J ends, which lost 3 bases and 5 bases, there was a span of 11 bases. Germline CDR1 reads LGHDT; CDR2 reads YNNKEL (reference sequence). The CDR3 protein is CASSHPPGDEQYF. DNA of the CDR3: TGTGCCAGCAGCCATCCGCCTGGGGACGAGCAGTACTTC.

The V call is TRBV14, the J call TRBJ1-2; 9 bases agree with TRBD1. CDR3 length: 15 amino acids. Germline-derived CDR1 and CDR2 are SGHDN and FVKESK. Losses at the gene ends were 3 bases for V and 0 bases for J; bases not matched to a gene: 2. CDR3 sequence (DNA): TGTGCCAGCAGCCACCGGACAGGGGCTAACTATGGCTACACCTTC. Its protein product is CASSHRTGANYGYTF.

The genes are TRBV19 and TRBJ1-1, with 12 bases aligning to TRBD1. Germline-derived CDR1 and CDR2 are LNHDA and SQIVND (reference sequence). This CDR3 contains 15 residues. V shed 4 bases and J 6 bases; nucleotides not matched to a gene: 6. The CDR3 reads CASSRGQGAWAEAFF. CDR3 DNA: TGTGCCAGTAGTAGGGGACAGGGGGCCTGGGCTGAAGCTTTCTTT.

This chain links TRBV30 with TRBJ2-7, with 12 bases lining up with TRBD2. CDR1 and CDR2 (germline): GTSNPN, SVGIG (reference sequence). J gave up 7 bases and V 0 bases, and 7 bases lay outside the gene matches. The CDR3 covers 15 residues. CDR3 loop: CAWSVLASGRGEQYF. The CDR3 region has the DNA TGTGCCTGGAGTGTACTGGCTAGCGGGAGGGGGGAGCAGTACTTC.